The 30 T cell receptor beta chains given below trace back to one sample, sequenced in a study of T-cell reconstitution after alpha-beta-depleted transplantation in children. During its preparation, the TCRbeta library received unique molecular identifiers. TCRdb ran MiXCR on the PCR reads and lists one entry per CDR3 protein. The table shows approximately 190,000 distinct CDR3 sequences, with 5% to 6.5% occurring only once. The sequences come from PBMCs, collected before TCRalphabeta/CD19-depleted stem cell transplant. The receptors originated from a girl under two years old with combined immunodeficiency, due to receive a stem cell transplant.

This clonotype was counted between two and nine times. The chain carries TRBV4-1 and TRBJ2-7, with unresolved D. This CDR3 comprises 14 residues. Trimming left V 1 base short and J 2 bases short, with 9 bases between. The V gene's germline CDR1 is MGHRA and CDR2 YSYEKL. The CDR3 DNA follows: TGCGCCAGCAGCCAAGCCGGATCTGCCTACGAGCAGTACTTC. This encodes CASSQAGSAYEQYF.

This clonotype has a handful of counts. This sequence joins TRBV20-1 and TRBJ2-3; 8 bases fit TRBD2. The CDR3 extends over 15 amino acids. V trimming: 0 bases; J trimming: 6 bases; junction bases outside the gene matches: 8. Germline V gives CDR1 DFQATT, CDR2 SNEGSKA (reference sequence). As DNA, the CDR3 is TGCAGTGCTAGAGATCCGCGGGGGGAGGGGGATACGCAGTATTTT. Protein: CSARDPRGEGDTQYF.

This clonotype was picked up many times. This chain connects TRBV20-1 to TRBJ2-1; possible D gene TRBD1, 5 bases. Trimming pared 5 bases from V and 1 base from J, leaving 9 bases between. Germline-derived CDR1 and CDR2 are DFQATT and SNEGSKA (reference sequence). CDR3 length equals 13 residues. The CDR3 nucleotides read TGCAGTGCTTCTGACAGTTCCTACAATGAGCAGTTCTTC. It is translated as CSASDSSYNEQFF.

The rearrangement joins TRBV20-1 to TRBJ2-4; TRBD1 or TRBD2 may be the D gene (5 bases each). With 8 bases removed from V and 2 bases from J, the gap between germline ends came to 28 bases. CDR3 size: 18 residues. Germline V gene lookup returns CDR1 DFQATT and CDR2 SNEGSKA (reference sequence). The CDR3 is CSFVEDIFPGPTKNIQYF. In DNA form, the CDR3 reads TGCAGTTTCGTGGAGGACATCTTTCCAGGGCCTACCAAAAACATTCAGTACTTC.

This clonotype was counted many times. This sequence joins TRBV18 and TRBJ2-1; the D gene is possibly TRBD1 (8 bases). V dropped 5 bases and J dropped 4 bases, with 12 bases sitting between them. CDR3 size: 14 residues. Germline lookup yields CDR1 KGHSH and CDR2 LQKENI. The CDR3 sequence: CASSSGTGYNEQFF. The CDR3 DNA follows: TGTGCCAGCTCAAGCGGGACAGGATACAATGAGCAGTTCTTC.

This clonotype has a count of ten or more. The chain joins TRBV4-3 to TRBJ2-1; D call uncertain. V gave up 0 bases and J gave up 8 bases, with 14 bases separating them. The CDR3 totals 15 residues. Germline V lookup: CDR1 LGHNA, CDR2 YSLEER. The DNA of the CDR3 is TGCGCCAGCAGCCAAGAACGCTACACGGGCGATGAGCAGTTCTTC. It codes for CASSQERYTGDEQFF.

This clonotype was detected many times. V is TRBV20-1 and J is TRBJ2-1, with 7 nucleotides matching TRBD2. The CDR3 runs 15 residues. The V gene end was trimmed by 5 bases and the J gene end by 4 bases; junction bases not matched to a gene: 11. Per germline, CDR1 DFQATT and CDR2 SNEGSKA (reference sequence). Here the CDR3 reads CSAENPGLPYNEQFF. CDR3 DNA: TGCAGTGCTGAAAACCCGGGACTACCATACAATGAGCAGTTCTTC.

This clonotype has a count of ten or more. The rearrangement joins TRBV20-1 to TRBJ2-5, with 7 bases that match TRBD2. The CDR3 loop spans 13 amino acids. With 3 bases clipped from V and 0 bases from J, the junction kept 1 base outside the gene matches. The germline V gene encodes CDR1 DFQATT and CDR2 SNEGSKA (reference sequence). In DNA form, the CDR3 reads TGCAGTGCTAGCGGGGGGTACCAAGAGACCCAGTACTTC. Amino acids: CSASGGYQETQYF.

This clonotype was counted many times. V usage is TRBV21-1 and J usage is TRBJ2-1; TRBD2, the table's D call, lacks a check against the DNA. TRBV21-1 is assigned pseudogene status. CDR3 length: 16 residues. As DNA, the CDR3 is TGTGCCAGCAGAGGGCAGCGGGGGGGCCGATACAATGAGCAGTTCTTC. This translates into CASRGQRGGRYNEQFF.

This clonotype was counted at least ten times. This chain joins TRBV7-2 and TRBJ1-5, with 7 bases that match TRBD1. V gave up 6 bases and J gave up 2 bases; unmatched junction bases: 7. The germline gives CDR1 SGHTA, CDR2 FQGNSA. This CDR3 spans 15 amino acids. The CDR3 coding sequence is TGTGCCAGCAGTCGACAGGGATTGGGCAATCAGCCCCAGCATTTT. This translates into CASSRQGLGNQPQHF. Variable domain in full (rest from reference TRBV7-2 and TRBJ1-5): GAGVSQSPSNKVTEKGKDVELRCDPISGHTALYWYRQSLGQGLEFLIYFQGNSAPDKSGLPSDRFSAERTGGSVSTLTIQRTQQEDSAVYLCASSRQGLGNQPQHFGDGTRLSIL.

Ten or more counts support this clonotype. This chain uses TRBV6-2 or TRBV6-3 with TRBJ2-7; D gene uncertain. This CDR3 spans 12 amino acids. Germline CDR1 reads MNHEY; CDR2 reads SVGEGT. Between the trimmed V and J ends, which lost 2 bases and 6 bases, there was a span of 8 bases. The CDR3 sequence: CASSYVQVEQYF. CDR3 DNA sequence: TGTGCCAGCAGTTACGTGCAGGTCGAGCAGTACTTC.

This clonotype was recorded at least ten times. The CDR3 reads CSVHSGAKVSGANVLTF. CDR3 DNA sequence: TGCAGCGTCCACAGCGGGGCCAAAGTCTCTGGGGCCAACGTCCTGACTTTC. The chain uses TRBV29-1 and TRBJ2-6, with 7 bases lining up with TRBD2. The V gene end was trimmed by 6 bases and the J gene end by 0 bases; junction bases not matched to a gene: 11. The CDR3 covers 17 residues. Germline lookup yields CDR1 SQVTM and CDR2 ANQGSEA.

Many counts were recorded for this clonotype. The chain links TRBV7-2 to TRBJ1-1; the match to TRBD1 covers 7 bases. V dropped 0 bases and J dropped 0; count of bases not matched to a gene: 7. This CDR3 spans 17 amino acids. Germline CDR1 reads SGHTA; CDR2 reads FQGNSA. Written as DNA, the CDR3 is TGTGCCAGCAGCTTAGCGGCAGGGGGGTATTTGAACACTGAAGCTTTCTTT. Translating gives CASSLAAGGYLNTEAFF.

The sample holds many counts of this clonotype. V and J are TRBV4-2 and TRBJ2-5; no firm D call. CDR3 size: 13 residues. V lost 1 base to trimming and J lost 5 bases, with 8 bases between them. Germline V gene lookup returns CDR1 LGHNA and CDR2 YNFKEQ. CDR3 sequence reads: CASSQVHGETQYF. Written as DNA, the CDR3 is TGTGCCAGCAGCCAAGTTCACGGCGAGACCCAGTACTTC.

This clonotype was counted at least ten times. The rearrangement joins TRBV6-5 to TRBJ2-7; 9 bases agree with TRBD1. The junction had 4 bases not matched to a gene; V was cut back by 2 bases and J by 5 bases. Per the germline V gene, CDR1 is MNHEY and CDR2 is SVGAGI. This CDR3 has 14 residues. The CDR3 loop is CASSYRGQGNEQYF. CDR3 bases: TGTGCCAGCAGTTACCGGGGACAGGGTAACGAGCAGTACTTC.

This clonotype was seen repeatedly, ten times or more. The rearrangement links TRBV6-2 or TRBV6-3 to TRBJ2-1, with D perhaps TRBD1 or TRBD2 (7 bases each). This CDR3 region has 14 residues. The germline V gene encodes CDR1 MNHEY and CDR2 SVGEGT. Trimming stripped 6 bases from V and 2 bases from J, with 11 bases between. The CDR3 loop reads CASRGRGPYNEQFF. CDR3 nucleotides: TGTGCCAGCAGAGGGAGGGGGCCCTACAATGAGCAGTTCTTC.

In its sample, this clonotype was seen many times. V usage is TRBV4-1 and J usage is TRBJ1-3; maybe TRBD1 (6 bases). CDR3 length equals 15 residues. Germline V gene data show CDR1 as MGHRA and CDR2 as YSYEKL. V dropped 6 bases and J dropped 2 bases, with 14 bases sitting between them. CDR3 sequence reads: CASRTGALAGNTIYF. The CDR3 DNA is TGCGCCAGCAGGACAGGTGCCCTAGCTGGAAACACCATATATTTT.

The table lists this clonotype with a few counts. The CDR3 DNA is TGTGCCACCAGCAGAGATGGCGACAGGCACTATGGCTACACCTTC. Its protein product is CATSRDGDRHYGYTF. V and J are TRBV15 and TRBJ1-2, with a weak D call TRBD1 (6 bases). Germline V CDR1 and CDR2: LNHNV, YYDKDF (reference sequence). The germline V and J ends were trimmed by 0 bases and 3 bases, with 11 bases remaining between them. CDR3 length: 15 residues.

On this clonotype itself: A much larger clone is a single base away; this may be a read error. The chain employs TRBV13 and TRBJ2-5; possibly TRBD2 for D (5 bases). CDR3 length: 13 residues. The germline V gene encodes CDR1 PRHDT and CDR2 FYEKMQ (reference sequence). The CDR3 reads CASSLDRGVTQNF. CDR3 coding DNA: TGTGCCAGCAGCTTAGATCGGGGTGTGACCCAGAACTTC. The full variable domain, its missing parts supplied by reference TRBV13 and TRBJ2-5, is AAGVIQSPRHLIKEKRETATLKCYPIPRHDTVYWYQQGPGQDPQFLISFYEKMQSDKGSIPDRFSAQQFSDYHSELNMSSLELGDSALYFCASSLDRGVTQNFGPGTRLLVL.

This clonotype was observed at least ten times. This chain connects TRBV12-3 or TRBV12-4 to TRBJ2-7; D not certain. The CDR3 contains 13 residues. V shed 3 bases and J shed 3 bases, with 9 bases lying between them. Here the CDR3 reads CASSLVQFYEQYF. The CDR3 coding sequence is TGTGCCAGCAGTTTGGTGCAGTTCTACGAGCAGTACTTC.

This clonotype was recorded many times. The CDR3 DNA sequence: TGTGCCAGCAGCGCAAGAGGGTGGTCAGGGGCTAACTATGGCTACACCTTC. Protein: CASSARGWSGANYGYTF. The rearrangement joins TRBV7-9 to TRBJ1-2; maybe TRBD1 (6 bases). Germline V CDR1 and CDR2: SEHNR, FQNEAQ (reference sequence). The ends were cut back, 5 bases at V and 0 bases at J, with 19 bases in the middle. The CDR3 has 17 amino acids.

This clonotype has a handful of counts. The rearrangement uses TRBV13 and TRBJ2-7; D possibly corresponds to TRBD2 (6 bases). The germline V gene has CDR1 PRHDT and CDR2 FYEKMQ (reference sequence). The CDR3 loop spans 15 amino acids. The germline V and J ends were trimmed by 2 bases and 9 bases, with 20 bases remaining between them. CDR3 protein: CASSLWMLADPGQYF. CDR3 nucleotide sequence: TGTGCCAGCAGCTTATGGATGTTAGCGGACCCGGGGCAGTACTTC.

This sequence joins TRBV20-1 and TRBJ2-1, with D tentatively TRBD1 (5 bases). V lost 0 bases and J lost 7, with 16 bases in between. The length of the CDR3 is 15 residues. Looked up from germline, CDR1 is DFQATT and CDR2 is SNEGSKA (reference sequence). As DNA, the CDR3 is TGCAGTGCTAGAGAAGGGGCAGGGTTGCGGAATGAGCAGTTCTTC. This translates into CSAREGAGLRNEQFF.

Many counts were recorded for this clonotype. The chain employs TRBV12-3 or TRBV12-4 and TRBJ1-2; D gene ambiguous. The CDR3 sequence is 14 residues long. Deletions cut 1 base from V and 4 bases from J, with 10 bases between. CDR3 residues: CASSLGAASYGYTF. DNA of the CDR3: TGTGCCAGCAGTTTAGGGGCAGCTAGCTATGGCTACACCTTC.

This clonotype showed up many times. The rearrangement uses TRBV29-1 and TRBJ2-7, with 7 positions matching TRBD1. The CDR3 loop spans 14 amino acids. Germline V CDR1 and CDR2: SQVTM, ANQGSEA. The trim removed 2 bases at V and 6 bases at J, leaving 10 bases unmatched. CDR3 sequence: CSVEPTGDPLEQYF. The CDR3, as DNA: TGCAGCGTTGAACCTACAGGGGACCCCCTCGAGCAGTACTTC.

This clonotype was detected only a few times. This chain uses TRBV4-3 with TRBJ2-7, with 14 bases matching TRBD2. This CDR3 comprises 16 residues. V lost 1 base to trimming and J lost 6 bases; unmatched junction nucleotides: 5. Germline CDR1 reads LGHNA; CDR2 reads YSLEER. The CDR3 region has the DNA TGCGCCAGCAGCCAAGGGGGACTAGCGGGAGTCTCCGAGCAGTACTTC. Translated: CASSQGGLAGVSEQYF.

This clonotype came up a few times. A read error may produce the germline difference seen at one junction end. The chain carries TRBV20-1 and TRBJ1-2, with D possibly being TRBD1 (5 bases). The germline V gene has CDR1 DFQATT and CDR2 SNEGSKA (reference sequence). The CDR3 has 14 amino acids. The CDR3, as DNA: TGCAGTGCTCGAGACCTCGACAGAAACTATGGCTACACCTTC. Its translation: CSARDLDRNYGYTF.

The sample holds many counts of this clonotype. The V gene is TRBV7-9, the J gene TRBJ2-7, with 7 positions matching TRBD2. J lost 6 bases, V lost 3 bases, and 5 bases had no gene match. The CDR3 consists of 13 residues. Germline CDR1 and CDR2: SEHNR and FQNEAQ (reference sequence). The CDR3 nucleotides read TGTGCCAGCAGCTTGATGGGAGGGCTCGAGCAGTACTTC. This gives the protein CASSLMGGLEQYF.

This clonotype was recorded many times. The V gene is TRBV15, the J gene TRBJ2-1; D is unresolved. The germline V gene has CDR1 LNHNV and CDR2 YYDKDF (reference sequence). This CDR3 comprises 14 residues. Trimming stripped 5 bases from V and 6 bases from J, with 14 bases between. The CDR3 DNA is TGTGCCACCAGCCCGCGAAGTGTTCCCAATGAGCAGTTCTTC. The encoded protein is CATSPRSVPNEQFF.

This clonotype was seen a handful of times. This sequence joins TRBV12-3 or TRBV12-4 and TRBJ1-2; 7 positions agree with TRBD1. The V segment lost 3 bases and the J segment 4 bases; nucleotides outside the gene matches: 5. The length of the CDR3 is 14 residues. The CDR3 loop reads CASSFEGAGYGYTF. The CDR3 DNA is TGTGCCAGCAGTTTTGAGGGGGCAGGCTATGGCTACACCTTC.